The next 5 T cell receptor beta chains were all read from a single sample in a study of blood T cells in healthy people across ages (dated by TCRdb to between 2015 and 2016). Libraries were constructed by 5' RACE. The sequencer listed for this sample is Illumina HiSeq 2500. A second PCR of about 6 to 11 cycles was run with a J-beta primer mix and a sample-barcoded 5' primer. TCRdb reprocessing: public reads trimmed at Q25 with fastp, clones called with MiXCR, in-frame beta chains kept. Duplicate CDR3 protein sequences are folded into a single record with the most common DNA and genes. This sample comprises roughly 800,000 distinct CDR3 sequences, over 45% of them detected only once. Clones ranked in the top ten supply roughly 20% of the sample. Sequenced sample: blood. These receptors all come from a young man in good health.

This chain connects TRBV12-3 or TRBV12-4 to TRBJ2-1; D gene ambiguous. CDR3 length: 14 amino acids. V lost 6 bases, J lost 0 bases, and 9 bases lay in between. CDR3 DNA: TGTGCCAGCAGGGACCCCAGCTCCTACAATGAGCAGTTCTTC. This sequence encodes CASRDPSSYNEQFF.

The chain carries TRBV10-3 and TRBJ1-6; maybe TRBD1 (6 bases). V lost 4 bases, J lost 0 bases, and 13 bases lay in between. Germline V lookup: CDR1 ENHRY, CDR2 SYGVKD. This CDR3 is built from 17 residues. The CDR3 DNA reads as TGTGCCATCAGTGTTACGGGGGCTAGCTCCTATAATTCACCCCTCCACTTT. Translating gives CAISVTGASSYNSPLHF.

The chain couples TRBV6-5 to TRBJ2-5, with D possibly matching TRBD1 (6 bases). V lost 2 bases and J lost 11, with 12 bases in between. The CDR3 consists of 12 residues. The germline gives CDR1 MNHEY, CDR2 SVGAGI. CDR3 amino acids: CASSYAGDEQYF. The CDR3 DNA reads TGTGCCAGCAGTTACGCAGGGGATGAGCAGTACTTC.

CDR3 residues: CSAFGQGPGYTF. In nucleotides, the CDR3 is TGCAGCGCTTTTGGACAGGGGCCTGGCTACACCTTC. The chain links TRBV29-1 to TRBJ1-2; 9 nucleotides agree with TRBD1. V lost 7 bases to trimming and J lost 7 bases; unmatched junction nucleotides: 7. The CDR3 contains 12 residues. Per germline, CDR1 SQVTM and CDR2 ANQGSEA.

Only a few counts were recorded for this clonotype. This sequence joins TRBV29-1 and TRBJ2-7; no reliable D call. Germline loops: CDR1 SQVTM, CDR2 ANQGSEA. V shed 0 bases and J shed 0 bases, with 6 bases lying between them. This CDR3 region has 13 residues. CDR3 loop: CSVEDHGSYEQYF. The CDR3 nucleotides are TGCAGCGTTGAAGATCACGGCTCCTACGAGCAGTACTTC.